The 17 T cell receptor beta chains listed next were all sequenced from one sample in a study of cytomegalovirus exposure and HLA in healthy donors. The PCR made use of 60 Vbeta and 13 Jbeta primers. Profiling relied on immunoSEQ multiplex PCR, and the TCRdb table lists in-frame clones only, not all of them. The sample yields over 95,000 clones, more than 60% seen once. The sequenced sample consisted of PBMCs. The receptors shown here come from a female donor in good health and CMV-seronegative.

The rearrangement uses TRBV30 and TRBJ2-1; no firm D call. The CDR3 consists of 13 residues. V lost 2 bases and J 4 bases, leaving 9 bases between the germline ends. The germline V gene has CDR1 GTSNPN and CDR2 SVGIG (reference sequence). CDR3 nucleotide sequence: TGTGCCTGGAGTTCCCCAGTTTACAATGAGCAGTTCTTC. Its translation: CAWSSPVYNEQFF.

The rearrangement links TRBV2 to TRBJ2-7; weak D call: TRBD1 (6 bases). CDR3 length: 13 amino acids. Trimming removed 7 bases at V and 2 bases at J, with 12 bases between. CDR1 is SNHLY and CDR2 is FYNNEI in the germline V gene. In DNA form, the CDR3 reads TGTGCCAGCACGCTCGACAGGACCTACGAGCAGTACTTC. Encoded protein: CASTLDRTYEQYF.

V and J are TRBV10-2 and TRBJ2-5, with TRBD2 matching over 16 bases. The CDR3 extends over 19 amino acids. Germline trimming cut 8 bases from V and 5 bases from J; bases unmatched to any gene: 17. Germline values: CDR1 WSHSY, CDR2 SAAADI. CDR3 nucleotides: TGCGCCAGCTCTCCCTTTTCCGGGACTAGCGGGGGGGCGGGGGAGACCCAGTACTTC. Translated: CASSPFSGTSGGAGETQYF.

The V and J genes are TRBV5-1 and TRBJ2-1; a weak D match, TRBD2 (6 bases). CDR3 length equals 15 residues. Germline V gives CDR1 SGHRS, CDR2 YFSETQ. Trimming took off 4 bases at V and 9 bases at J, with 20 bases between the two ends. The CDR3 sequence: CASSDRQPEAGEQFF. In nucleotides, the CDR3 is TGCGCCAGCAGCGACCGTCAACCAGAAGCGGGTGAGCAGTTCTTC.

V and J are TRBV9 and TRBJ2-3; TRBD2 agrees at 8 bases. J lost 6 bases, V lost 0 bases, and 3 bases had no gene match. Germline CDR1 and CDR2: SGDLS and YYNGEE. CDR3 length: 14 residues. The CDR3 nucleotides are TGTGCCAGCAGCGTAGCGGGGGGGCCGGATACGCAGTATTTT. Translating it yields CASSVAGGPDTQYF.

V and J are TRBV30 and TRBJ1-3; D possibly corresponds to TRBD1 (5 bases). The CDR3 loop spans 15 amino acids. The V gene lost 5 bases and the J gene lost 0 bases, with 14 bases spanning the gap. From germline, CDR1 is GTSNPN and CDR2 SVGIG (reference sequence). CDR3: CAWFRQGFSGNTIYF. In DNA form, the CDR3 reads TGTGCCTGGTTCCGGCAGGGCTTCTCTGGAAACACCATATATTTT.

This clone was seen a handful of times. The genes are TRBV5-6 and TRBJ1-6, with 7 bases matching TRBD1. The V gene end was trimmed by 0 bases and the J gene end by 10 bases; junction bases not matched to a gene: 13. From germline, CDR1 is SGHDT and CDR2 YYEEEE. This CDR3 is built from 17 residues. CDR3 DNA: TGTGCCAGCAGCTTGGAGACAGGGAACCCCTTCGGGTCACCCCTCCACTTT. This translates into CASSLETGNPFGSPLHF.

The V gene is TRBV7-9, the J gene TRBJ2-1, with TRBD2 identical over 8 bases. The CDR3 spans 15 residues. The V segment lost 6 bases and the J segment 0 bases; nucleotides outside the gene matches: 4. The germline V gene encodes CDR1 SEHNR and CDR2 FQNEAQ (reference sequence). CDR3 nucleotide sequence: TGTGCCAGCAGGAGCGGGGGCACCTCCTACAATGAGCAGTTCTTC. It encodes CASRSGGTSYNEQFF.

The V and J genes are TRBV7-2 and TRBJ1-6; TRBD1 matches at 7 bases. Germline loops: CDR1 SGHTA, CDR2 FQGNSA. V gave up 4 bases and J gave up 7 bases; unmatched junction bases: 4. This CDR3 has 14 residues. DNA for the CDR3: TGTGCCAGCAGCTCTACAGGGGCCAATTCACCCCTCCACTTT. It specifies CASSSTGANSPLHF.

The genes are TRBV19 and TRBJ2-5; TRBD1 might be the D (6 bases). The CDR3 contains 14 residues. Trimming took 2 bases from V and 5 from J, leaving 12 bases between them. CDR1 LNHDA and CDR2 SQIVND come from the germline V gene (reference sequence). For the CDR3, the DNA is TGTGCCAGTAGTATATCAGGGGTCCAGGAGACCCAGTACTTC. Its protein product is CASSISGVQETQYF. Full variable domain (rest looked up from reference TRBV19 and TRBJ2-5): DGGITQSPKYLFRKEGQNVTLSCEQNLNHDAMYWYRQDPGQGLRLIYYSQIVNDFQKGDIAEGYSVSREKKESFPLTVTSAQKNPTAFYLCASSISGVQETQYFGPGTRLLVL.

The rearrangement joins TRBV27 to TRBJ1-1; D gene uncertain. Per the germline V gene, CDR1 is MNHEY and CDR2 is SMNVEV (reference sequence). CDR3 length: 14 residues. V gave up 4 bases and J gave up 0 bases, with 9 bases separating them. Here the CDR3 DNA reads TGTGCCAGCAGTTCCTACTCCATGAACACTGAAGCTTTCTTT. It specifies CASSSYSMNTEAFF.

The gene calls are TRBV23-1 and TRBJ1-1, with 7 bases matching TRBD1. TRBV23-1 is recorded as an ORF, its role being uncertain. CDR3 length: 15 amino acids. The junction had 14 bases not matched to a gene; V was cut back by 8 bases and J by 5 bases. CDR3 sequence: CASQKHRGLETEAFF. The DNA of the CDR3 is TGCGCCAGCCAGAAACACAGGGGCCTGGAGACTGAAGCTTTCTTT.

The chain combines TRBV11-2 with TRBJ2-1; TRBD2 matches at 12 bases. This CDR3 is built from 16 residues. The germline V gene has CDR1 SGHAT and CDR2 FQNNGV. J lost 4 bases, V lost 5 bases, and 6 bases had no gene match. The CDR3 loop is CASSIGLAGLYNEQFF. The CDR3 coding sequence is TGTGCCAGCAGCATAGGACTAGCGGGGTTGTACAATGAGCAGTTCTTC. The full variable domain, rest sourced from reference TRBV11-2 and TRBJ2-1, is EAGVAQSPRYKIIEKRQSVAFWCNPISGHATLYWYQQILGQGPKLLIQFQNNGVVDDSQLPKDRFSAERLKGVDSTLKIQPAKLEDSAVYLCASSIGLAGLYNEQFFGPGTRLTVL.

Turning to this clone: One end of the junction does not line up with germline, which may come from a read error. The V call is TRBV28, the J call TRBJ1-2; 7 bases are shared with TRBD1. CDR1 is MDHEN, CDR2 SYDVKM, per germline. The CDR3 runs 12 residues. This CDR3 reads CASSPPTGTASF. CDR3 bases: TGTGCCAGCAGCCCCCCTACGGGGACAGCAAGCTTC.

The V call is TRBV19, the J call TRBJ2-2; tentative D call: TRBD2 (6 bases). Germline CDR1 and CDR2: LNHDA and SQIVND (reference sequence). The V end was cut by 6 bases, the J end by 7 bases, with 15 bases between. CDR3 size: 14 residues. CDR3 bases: TGTGCCAGTAGGACGGGGGAACCGAACGGGGAGCTGTTTTTT. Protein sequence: CASRTGEPNGELFF.

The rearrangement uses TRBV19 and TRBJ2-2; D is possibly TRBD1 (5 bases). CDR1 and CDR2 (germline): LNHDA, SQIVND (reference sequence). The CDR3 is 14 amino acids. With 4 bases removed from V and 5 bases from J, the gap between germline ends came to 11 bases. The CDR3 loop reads CASSTKTETGELFF. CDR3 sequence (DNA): TGTGCCAGTAGTACTAAGACAGAAACCGGGGAGCTGTTTTTT.

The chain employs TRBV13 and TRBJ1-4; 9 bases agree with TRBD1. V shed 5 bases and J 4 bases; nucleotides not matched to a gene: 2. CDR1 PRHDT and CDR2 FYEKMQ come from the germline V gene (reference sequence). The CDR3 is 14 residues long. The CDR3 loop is CASSTGQGNEKLFF. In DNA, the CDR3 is TGTGCCAGCAGCACGGGACAGGGTAATGAAAAACTGTTTTTT.